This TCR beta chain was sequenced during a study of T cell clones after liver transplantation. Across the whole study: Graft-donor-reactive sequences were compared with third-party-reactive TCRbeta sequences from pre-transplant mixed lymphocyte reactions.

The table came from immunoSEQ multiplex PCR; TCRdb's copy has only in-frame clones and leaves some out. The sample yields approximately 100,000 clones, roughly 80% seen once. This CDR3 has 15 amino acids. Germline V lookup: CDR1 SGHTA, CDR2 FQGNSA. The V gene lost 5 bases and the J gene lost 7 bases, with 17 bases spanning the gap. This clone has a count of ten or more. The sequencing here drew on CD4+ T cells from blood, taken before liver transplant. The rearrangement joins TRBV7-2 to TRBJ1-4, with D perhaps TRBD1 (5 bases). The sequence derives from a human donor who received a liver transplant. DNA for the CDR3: TGTGCCAGCAGCCCCGCTGGGAGTGGGGGTGAAAAACTGTTTTTT. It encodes CASSPAGSGGEKLFF.